The rows below give T cell receptor beta chains drawn from one sample of a study of blood T cell repertoires in COVID-19. The assay was immunoSEQ multiplex PCR, and TCRdb's table has in-frame clones only and misses some. Of 220,000 or so clones listed, roughly 86% are singletons. The sample taken for sequencing was peripheral blood. The receptor source for this set is a woman in her forties or fifties with COVID-19, enrolled during active disease. CDR3s include the opening cysteine and the closing phenylalanine or tryptophan. A D gene is named only where the DNA matches it firmly. Where a row states a size, it is once, few, many or the class of an expanded clone; other rows omit it.

clone size	V gene	D gene	J gene	CDR3 DNA	CDR3 protein
.	TRBV18	TRBD1	TRBJ1-1	TGTGCCAGCACGACAGGGGGAACGGGTACTGAAGCTTTCTTT	CASTTGGTGTEAFF
.	TRBV19	TRBD2	TRBJ2-3	TGTGCCAGTAGCCATATAGCGGGACTAGATCTAGATACGCAGTATTTT	CASSHIAGLDLDTQYF
once	TRBV7-8	TRBD2	TRBJ2-3	TGTGCCAGCAGCTCGACTAGCGACGGAGATACGCAGTATTTT	CASSSTSDGDTQYF
.	TRBV19	TRBD2	TRBJ2-7	TGTGCCAGTAGTAGCGGCGGGGGAGCCTACGAGCAGTACTTC	CASSSGGGAYEQYF
.	TRBV28	TRBD1	TRBJ1-1	TGTGCCAGCAGCCAAGGGGACAGGTACACTGAAGCTTTCTTT	CASSQGDRYTEAFF
.	TRBV19	.	TRBJ1-1	TGTGCCAGTAGGGGCAGCTTGAACACTGAAGCTTTCTTT	CASRGSLNTEAFF
.	TRBV10-1	.	TRBJ1-1	TGCGCCAGCAGTGCCGTTCCGAACACTGAAGCTTTCTTT	CASSAVPNTEAFF
.	TRBV14	.	TRBJ2-7	TGTGCCAGCAGCCAAGAAAGGAAGTTCTTTGGGGGCCAGTACTTC	CASSQERKFFGGQYF
.	TRBV25-1	TRBD1	TRBJ1-2	TGTGCCAGCATTGAGACAGGGGGTGGCTACACCTTC	CASIETGGGYTF
.	TRBV12-3/TRBV12-4	.	TRBJ1-2	TGTGCCAGCAGCCCGACTGCTACCTATGGCTACACCTTC	CASSPTATYGYTF
.	TRBV28	.	TRBJ1-4	TGTGCCAGCAGTTTTCTGGGGGCTGGGGAAAAACTGTTTTTT	CASSFLGAGEKLFF
.	TRBV6-5	.	TRBJ1-3	TGTGCCAGCAGTCACTACAGTGGAAACACCATATATTTT	CASSHYSGNTIYF
.	TRBV7-2	TRBD1	TRBJ2-2	TGTGCCAGCAGTCGATTCCGGGACAGGGCCAGGGGGGAGCTGTTTTTT	CASSRFRDRARGELFF
few	TRBV5-8	.	TRBJ1-6	TGTGCCAGCAGCGGACTGAGGACAGACCAATCCCTCCACTTT	CASSGLRTDQSLHF
.	TRBV19	.	TRBJ2-5	TGTGCCAGTAGTATCACATGGGAGGCCGGTCGAGAGACCCAGTACTTC	CASSITWEAGRETQYF
once	TRBV5-5	.	TRBJ2-2	TGTGCCAGCAGCTTTGAGATCGGGGAGCTGTTTTTT	CASSFEIGELFF
.	TRBV28	.	TRBJ2-7	TGTGCCAGCAGTAAATTGATGCACAGTGGAGGGGAGCAGTACTTC	CASSKLMHSGGEQYF
.	TRBV5-4	TRBD1	TRBJ1-2	TGTGCCAGCAGCTCCGGGACAGCTACGGACTATGGCTACACCTTC	CASSSGTATDYGYTF
.	TRBV4-2	TRBD1	TRBJ1-2	TGTGCCAGCAGCCAGGCTACAGGGGTTACGTCCTATGGCTACACCTTC	CASSQATGVTSYGYTF
.	TRBV24-1	TRBD1	TRBJ1-6	TGTGCCCCATCCCCCAGGACAGGTAGGGACAATTCACCCCTCCACTTT	CAPSPRTGRDNSPLHF
.	TRBV10-3	.	TRBJ1-4	TGTGCCATCAGTGAGTCACAGGCTCCAACTAATGAAAAACTGTTTTTT	CAISESQAPTNEKLFF
.	TRBV9	.	TRBJ2-3	TGTGCCAGTTTCCCACTCCAAAATCTAACAGGGTGGGTCACAGATACGCAGTATTTT	CASFPLQNLTGWVTDTQYF